A selection of T cell receptor beta chains follows, all from one sample in a study of regulatory dendritic cells for organ transplantation. Using immunoSEQ multiplex PCR, the repertoire was profiled, and TCRdb retains in-frame clones only, with some absent. There are tens of thousands of clones in the sample; less than 90% occur only once, and under 0.3% lies in the top ten. Which antigens these TCRs recognize remains unknown. Sequencing was performed on naive CD4+ T cells from blood cultured with dendritic cells. Every receptor here comes from a human donor in good health. The CDR3 runs from the conserved cysteine through the conserved F or W. A D gene is named only where the DNA matches it firmly. Clone size is given for some rows only: seen once, a few or many times, or a class if the clone is expanded.

CDR3 protein,CDR3 DNA,V gene,clone size,J gene,CDR3 length,D gene
CAISRERYNEQFF,TGTGCCATATCTAGGGAGCGCTACAATGAGCAGTTCTTC,TRBV6-5,-,TRBJ2-1,13,-
CASSLGWASGTDEQFF,TGTGCCAGCAGCTTAGGGTGGGCTAGCGGGACCGATGAGCAGTTCTTC,TRBV11-2,-,TRBJ2-1,16,TRBD2
CAHQEQPNQPQHF,TGTGCCCATCAGGAGCAGCCTAATCAGCCCCAGCATTTT,TRBV10-3,-,TRBJ1-5,13,-
CASSLEASGGYEQYF,TGTGCCAGCAGCTTAGAGGCTAGCGGAGGCTACGAGCAGTACTTC,TRBV7-8,-,TRBJ2-7,15,TRBD2
CASSYRWAVGETQYF,TGTGCCAGCAGCTACCGTTGGGCAGTTGGCGAGACCCAGTACTTC,TRBV7-2,-,TRBJ2-5,15,-
CASSPRDRGEKLFF,TGTGCCAGCTCCCCCCGGGACAGGGGTGAAAAACTGTTTTTT,TRBV18,-,TRBJ1-4,14,TRBD1
CASSPRITQNEQFF,TGTGCTAGCAGCCCCCGGATTACGCAGAATGAGCAGTTCTTC,TRBV7-7,-,TRBJ2-1,14,-
CASSTRTSGDNTGELFF,TGTGCCAGCAGCACCCGGACTAGCGGGGATAACACCGGGGAGCTGTTTTTT,TRBV7-9,-,TRBJ2-2,17,TRBD2
CASSYGTGLGNEQFF,TGTGCCAGCAGTTACGGGACAGGTCTCGGGAATGAGCAGTTCTTC,TRBV6-5,-,TRBJ2-1,15,TRBD1
CASSSQTGANEKLFF,TGTGCCAGCAGCTCACAGACAGGTGCTAATGAAAAACTGTTTTTT,TRBV7-2,-,TRBJ1-4,15,-
CAWSSQGGQPQHF,TGTGCCTGGAGTAGTCAGGGCGGTCAGCCCCAGCATTTT,TRBV30,-,TRBJ1-5,13,-
CASSLEVGVSEQYF,TGTGCCAGCAGCTTAGAGGTAGGGGTAAGCGAGCAGTACTTC,TRBV7-2,few,TRBJ2-7,14,-
CASSLDRYEQYF,TGTGCCAGCAGCTTAGATCGCTACGAGCAGTACTTC,TRBV11-2,-,TRBJ2-7,12,-
CASRAAGTGGLEQYF,TGTGCCAGCAGAGCCGCCGGGACAGGGGGGCTCGAGCAGTACTTC,TRBV28,-,TRBJ2-7,15,TRBD1
CASSSWGQGSYEQYF,TGTGCCAGCAGCAGTTGGGGACAGGGGTCCTACGAGCAGTACTTC,TRBV11-3,once,TRBJ2-7,15,TRBD1
CASSLTRLRQANNEQFF,TGTGCCAGCAGCTTAACTCGATTGAGACAGGCGAACAATGAGCAGTTCTTC,TRBV7-9,once,TRBJ2-1,17,-
CASSIRDSGTGELFF,TGTGCCAGCAGCATTCGGGACAGCGGTACCGGGGAGCTGTTTTTT,TRBV7-2,-,TRBJ2-2,15,TRBD1
CASATGRDDTQYF,TGCGCCAGCGCGACAGGTCGGGACGATACGCAGTATTTT,TRBV4-1,-,TRBJ2-3,13,-
CASSPLDRVDSPLHF,TGTGCCAGCTCACCACTAGACAGGGTGGATTCACCCCTCCACTTT,TRBV18,-,TRBJ1-6,15,TRBD1
CASSARDRARLEQYF,TGTGCCAGCTCAGCCCGGGACAGAGCTAGGCTGGAGCAGTACTTC,TRBV18,once,TRBJ2-7,15,TRBD1
CASSQVYEEIASSYEQYF,TGTGCCAGCAGCCAAGTATACGAGGAAATTGCGAGCTCCTACGAGCAGTACTTC,TRBV4-2,-,TRBJ2-7,18,-
CASGLERGRAFF,TGTGCCAGCGGTCTGGAGCGTGGCAGAGCTTTCTTT,TRBV25-1,-,TRBJ1-1,12,-
CASSRGTVSSYEQYF,TGTGCCAGCAGTAGGGGGACCGTGAGCTCCTACGAGCAGTACTTC,TRBV6-5,-,TRBJ2-7,15,-
CASSLDRGAGLGSPLHF,TGTGCCAGCAGCTTGGACAGAGGAGCAGGTTTGGGTTCACCCCTCCACTTT,TRBV5-4,once,TRBJ1-6,17,-
CASSFQGAFGGYTF,TGTGCCAGCAGTTTTCAGGGAGCTTTTGGTGGCTACACCTTC,TRBV27,-,TRBJ1-2,14,-
CASEPQGGYGYTF,TGTGCCAGCGAACCACAGGGGGGCTATGGCTACACCTTC,TRBV28,-,TRBJ1-2,13,TRBD1
CASGLAGEEEQFF,TGTGCCAGCGGACTAGCGGGAGAGGAAGAGCAGTTCTTC,TRBV5-4,-,TRBJ2-1,13,TRBD2